This T cell receptor (beta chain) comes out of a study of T cells in Graves' hyperthyroidism and ophthalmopathy. Study-level results: Ophthalmopathy and stable hyperthyroidism were told apart by a 13 V-J model. Before onset, by a median of around 6.4 months, the model predicted ophthalmopathy.

This CDR3 has 15 residues. J lost 9 bases, V lost 6 bases, and 11 bases had no gene match. The V gene's germline CDR1 is SGHTA and CDR2 FQGNSA. Amplification of TCR beta CDR3 regions was performed using RNA transcripts as template. Using the HTBI primer set, a first-round RT-PCR was run on the TCR CDR3. In TCRdb, the multiplex PCR reads were re-called with MiXCR into one record per CDR3 protein. The data hold about 560,000 distinct CDR3 sequences, with roughly 46% observed a single time. Details on this clonotype: Antigen unknown.

The chain combines TRBV7-2 with TRBJ1-4; 9 nucleotides agree with TRBD1. The source is a young woman with Graves' hyperthyroidism. Sequences were obtained from peripheral blood or thyroid tissue (not recorded which). CDR3 residues: CASSHRGLGAKKLFF. CDR3 bases: TGTGCCAGCAGTCACAGGGGGCTGGGTGCGAAAAAACTGTTTTTT.